The 17 T cell receptor beta chains in this list originate from one sample, sequenced in a study of long-term antiretroviral therapy in people with HIV. immunoSEQ v3.0 was run at survey level. TCRdb's table, derived via immunoSEQ multiplex PCR, lists solely in-frame clones and lacks some. The sample shows 30,000 or so clones, approximately 72% of them seen only once. Sequencing was performed on unsorted PBMCs, taken 3 years after starting antiretroviral therapy. All receptors derive from a man aged 45-60 years with HIV.

The chain joins TRBV27 to TRBJ1-5; D is ambiguous. Germline CDR1 reads MNHEY; CDR2 reads SMNVEV (reference sequence). V shed 1 base and J shed 0 bases, with 19 bases lying between them. The length of the CDR3 is 19 residues. As DNA, the CDR3 is TGTGCCAGCAGTTTATTGGGCAGTTGGGGTCAACATAGCAATCAGCCCCAGCATTTT. Its translation is CASSLLGSWGQHSNQPQHF.

This clone was observed a single time. V gene TRBV29-1 combines with J gene TRBJ1-2, with D possibly matching TRBD1 (6 bases). The CDR3 is 13 amino acids. CDR1 is SQVTM and CDR2 is ANQGSEA in the germline V gene. V dropped 1 base and J dropped 8 bases, with 14 bases sitting between them. CDR3 sequence: CSVEVYGGGGYTF. CDR3 coding DNA: TGCAGCGTTGAAGTATATGGGGGGGGCGGCTACACCTTC. Supplemented by reference TRBV29-1 and TRBJ1-2, the full variable domain reads SAVISQKPSRDICQRGTSLTIQCQVDSQVTMMFWYRQQPGQSLTLIATANQGSEATYESGFVIDKFPISRPNLTFSTLTVSNMSPEDSSIYLCSVEVYGGGGYTFGSGTRLTVV.

V gene TRBV7-3 combines with J gene TRBJ1-2, with a tentative D call TRBD1 (5 bases). Trimming took 1 base from V and 6 from J, leaving 12 bases between them. The CDR3 spans 14 residues. Germline values: CDR1 SGHTA, CDR2 FQGTGA. The DNA for the CDR3 is TGTGCCAGCAGCTTAAGGTCCCAGGGAAATGGCTACACCTTC. Its translation is CASSLRSQGNGYTF.

This chain joins TRBV7-9 and TRBJ2-1, with 7 nucleotides matching TRBD2. Germline lookup yields CDR1 SEHNR and CDR2 FQNEAQ (reference sequence). V dropped 5 bases and J dropped 8; count of bases not matched to a gene: 6. CDR3 length: 13 amino acids. The CDR3 coding sequence is TGTGCCAGCAGCAGACTAGCTGGACATGAGCAGTTCTTC. Protein product: CASSRLAGHEQFF.

V and J are TRBV5-4 and TRBJ2-5; D is uncertain. The ends were cut back, 4 bases at V and 2 bases at J, with 12 bases in the middle. This CDR3 is built from 14 residues. Germline V CDR1 and CDR2: SGHNT, YYREEE (reference sequence). CDR3 DNA sequence: TGTGCCAGCAGCCCACACGGTTTTCAAGAGACCCAGTACTTC. The encoded protein is CASSPHGFQETQYF.

In its sample, this clone was seen a few times. This chain links TRBV7-2 with TRBJ2-1; D not certain. The CDR3 loop spans 12 amino acids. V lost 3 bases to trimming and J lost 6 bases, with 6 bases between them. Germline V CDR1 and CDR2: SGHTA, FQGNSA. In DNA form, the CDR3 reads TGTGCCAGCAGCTTTTGGCGCAATGAGCAGTTCTTC. Encoded protein: CASSFWRNEQFF.

This clone occurred a few times. Other DNA sequences from this sample encode an identical CDR3 as well. V usage is TRBV6-5 and J usage is TRBJ2-2; D remains ambiguous. The CDR3 consists of 12 residues. Germline V lookup: CDR1 MNHEY, CDR2 SVGAGI. V lost 7 bases to trimming and J lost 2 bases, with 5 bases between them. CDR3 amino acids: CASKRNTGELFF. Written as DNA, the CDR3 is TGTGCCAGCAAGCGTAACACCGGGGAGCTGTTTTTT.

The chain employs TRBV4-3 and TRBJ2-2; no reliable D call. The CDR3 loop spans 16 amino acids. CDR1 is LGHNA, CDR2 YSLEER, per germline. V lost 3 bases and J 5 bases, leaving 16 bases between the germline ends. In DNA, the CDR3 is TGCGCCAGCAGCCACGCCCGGTGGGGTATGACCGGGGAGCTGTTTTTT. It codes for CASSHARWGMTGELFF.

In its sample, this clone was seen a few times. V usage is TRBV5-1 and J usage is TRBJ2-7, with no clear D. This CDR3 comprises 13 residues. The V and J ends lost 0 bases and 3 bases respectively, with 7 bases between them. Germline loops: CDR1 SGHRS, CDR2 YFSETQ. The CDR3 nucleotides read TGCGCCAGCAGCTTGGGGTCAGTCTACGAGCAGTACTTC. Translating gives CASSLGSVYEQYF.

The rearrangement uses TRBV6-1 and TRBJ2-7; D is ambiguous. V was shortened by 1 base and J by 0 bases, with 10 bases between the two germline ends. Per germline, CDR1 MNHNS and CDR2 SASEGT. The CDR3 is 15 amino acids. CDR3 protein: CASSEGWTVSYEQYF. The CDR3 coding sequence is TGTGCCAGCAGTGAAGGTTGGACGGTCTCCTACGAGCAGTACTTC.

The chain joins TRBV7-2 to TRBJ2-5, with D perhaps matching TRBD1 or TRBD2 (6 bases each). V gave up 6 bases and J gave up 1 base, with 18 bases separating them. Germline V gives CDR1 SGHTA, CDR2 FQGNSA. The CDR3 runs to 16 residues. CDR3 sequence reads: CASRSYRAGGQETQYF. The CDR3 DNA is TGTGCCAGCAGGTCGTACAGGGCCGGGGGCCAAGAGACCCAGTACTTC. The full variable domain, rest sourced from reference TRBV7-2 and TRBJ2-5, is GAGVSQSPSNKVTEKGKDVELRCDPISGHTALYWYRQSLGQGLEFLIYFQGNSAPDKSGLPSDRFSAERTGGSVSTLTIQRTQQEDSAVYLCASRSYRAGGQETQYFGPGTRLLVL.

The chain couples TRBV7-3 to TRBJ2-6; D uncertain. The CDR3 consists of 14 residues. Germline loops: CDR1 SGHTA, CDR2 FQGTGA. Trimming took off 8 bases at V and 4 bases at J, with 12 bases between the two ends. CDR3 DNA: TGTGCCAGCTCCCATGGCTACGGGGCCAACGTCCTGACTTTC. This gives the protein CASSHGYGANVLTF.

V gene TRBV5-1 combines with J gene TRBJ1-1, with D possibly being TRBD1 (5 bases). The germline V gene encodes CDR1 SGHRS and CDR2 YFSETQ. The V gene lost 3 bases and the J gene lost 4 bases, with 13 bases spanning the gap. The CDR3 totals 14 residues. As DNA, the CDR3 is TGCGCCAGCAGCTCGGGGGATGCCGGCACTGAAGCTTTCTTT. Protein: CASSSGDAGTEAFF. The full variable domain, its missing parts supplied by reference TRBV5-1 and TRBJ1-1, is KAGVTQTPRYLIKTRGQQVTLSCSPISGHRSVSWYQQTPGQGLQFLFEYFSETQRNKGNFPGRFSGRQFSNSRSEMNVSTLELGDSALYLCASSSGDAGTEAFFGQGTRLTVV.

The chain links TRBV2 to TRBJ2-4; D perhaps matches TRBD1 (6 bases). V dropped 7 bases and J dropped 6 bases, with 16 bases sitting between them. From germline, CDR1 is SNHLY and CDR2 FYNNEI. This CDR3 is 14 amino acids long. The CDR3 protein is CASKTGSSANIQYF. The DNA of the CDR3 is TGTGCCAGCAAAACAGGGTCGTCGGCAAACATTCAGTACTTC.

The chain employs TRBV7-2 and TRBJ1-6; TRBD1 aligns across 7 bases. CDR1 SGHTA and CDR2 FQGNSA come from the germline V gene. The CDR3 runs 13 residues. The V segment lost 5 bases and the J segment 14 bases; nucleotides outside the gene matches: 9. The CDR3 nucleotides are TGTGCCAGCAGCGACAGGGCGGGAACCACCCTCCACTTT. This translates into CASSDRAGTTLHF.

The chain is built from TRBV7-2 and TRBJ1-5, with a weak D call TRBD1 (6 bases). The CDR3 runs 15 residues. The germline CDR1 and CDR2 sequences are SGHTA and FQGNSA. V was clipped by 5 bases and J by 3 bases, with 14 bases between them. CDR3 nucleotide sequence: TGTGCCAGCAGCCCCCTTGGGGGCTTCAATCAGCCCCAGCATTTT. It specifies CASSPLGGFNQPQHF.

V and J are TRBV15 and TRBJ2-7; D ambiguous. This CDR3 spans 14 amino acids. Trimming shortened V by 0 bases and J by 4 bases, and 10 bases separated the two germline ends. Germline lookup yields CDR1 LNHNV and CDR2 YYDKDF (reference sequence). In nucleotides, the CDR3 is TGTGCCACCAGCAGAGATAGGGCAGATTACGAGCAGTACTTC. Amino acids: CATSRDRADYEQYF.